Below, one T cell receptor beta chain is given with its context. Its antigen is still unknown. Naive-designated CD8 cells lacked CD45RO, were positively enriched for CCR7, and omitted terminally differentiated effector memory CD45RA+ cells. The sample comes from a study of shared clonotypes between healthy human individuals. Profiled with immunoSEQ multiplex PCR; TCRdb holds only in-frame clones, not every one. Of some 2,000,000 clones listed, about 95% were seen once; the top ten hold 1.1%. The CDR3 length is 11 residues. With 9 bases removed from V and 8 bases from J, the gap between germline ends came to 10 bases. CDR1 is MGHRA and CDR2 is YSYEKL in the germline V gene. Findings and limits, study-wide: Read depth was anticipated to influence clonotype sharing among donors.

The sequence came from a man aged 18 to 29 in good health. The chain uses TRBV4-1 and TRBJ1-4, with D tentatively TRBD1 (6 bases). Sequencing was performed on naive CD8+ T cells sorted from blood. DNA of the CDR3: TGCGCCAGTGAGGGGGGGGAAAAACTGTTTTTT. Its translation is CASEGGEKLFF.